A single sample is the source of the 2 T cell receptor beta chains below, sequenced in a study of blood T cell repertoires in COVID-19. The data were produced by immunoSEQ multiplex PCR, yet TCRdb's version contains in-frame clones alone and is incomplete. The sample carries 350,000 to 400,000 clones, 88% recorded once. The sequenced material came from PBMCs or T cells enriched from blood (not recorded which). The receptors shown here come from a woman younger than 30 who had recovered from COVID-19.

The genes are TRBV6-4 and TRBJ2-1; 10 bases are shared with TRBD2. Germline V gene data show CDR1 as MRHNA and CDR2 as SNTAGT. The length of the CDR3 is 15 residues. J lost 5 bases, V lost 6 bases, and 7 bases had no gene match. CDR3 coding DNA: TGTGCCAGCAGCCTGGGGACTAGCGTGGACAATGAGCAGTTCTTC. Amino acids: CASSLGTSVDNEQFF.

The chain uses TRBV20-1 and TRBJ1-2, with D hard to call. This CDR3 is 11 amino acids long. Trimming pared 6 bases from V and 7 bases from J, leaving 12 bases between. Germline values: CDR1 DFQATT, CDR2 SNEGSKA (reference sequence). The chain's CDR3 is CSAAEVPGYTF. Written as DNA, the CDR3 is TGCAGTGCCGCGGAGGTTCCTGGCTACACCTTC.